Listed here are 19 T cell receptor beta chains from one sample, sequenced in a study of radiotherapy plus CTLA-4 blockade in lung cancer. Here immunoSEQ multiplex PCR was the method, and the copy in TCRdb shows in-frame clones only, minus some. The sample carries around 56,000 clones, 70% to 85% recorded once. The material sequenced was peripheral blood, taken from a patient treated with radiotherapy plus ipilimumab. These receptors all stem from a human donor with non-small cell lung cancer who had a complete response to radiotherapy plus ipilimumab.

In this sample, this clone turned up a few times. The V gene is TRBV5-5, the J gene TRBJ2-7, with D hard to call. CDR1 is SGHKS, CDR2 YYEKEE, per germline (reference sequence). V was pared by 0 bases and J by 0 bases, with 7 bases between. CDR3 length: 14 amino acids. The CDR3 spells CASSLVLGSYEQYF. The CDR3 coding sequence is TGTGCCAGCAGCTTGGTGCTCGGCTCCTACGAGCAGTACTTC.

The chain joins TRBV4-1 to TRBJ1-5; D may be TRBD1 (6 bases). The germline CDR1 and CDR2 sequences are MGHRA and YSYEKL. The V gene lost 4 bases and the J gene lost 3 bases, with 10 bases spanning the gap. The CDR3 is 14 amino acids. For the CDR3, the DNA is TGCGCCAGCAGCCTGGGACACTTCAATCAGCCCCAGCATTTT. Its translation is CASSLGHFNQPQHF.

This clone was seen once. This sequence joins TRBV2 and TRBJ1-2, with 10 nucleotides matching TRBD1. Unmatched junction bases numbered 7, after V lost 2 bases and J lost 7 bases. Germline CDR1 and CDR2: SNHLY and FYNNEI. This CDR3 has 15 residues. The CDR3, as DNA: TGTGCCAGCAGTGAATTGGGGACAGGGGCAGGTGGCTACACCTTC. Amino acids: CASSELGTGAGGYTF.

V and J are TRBV6-1 and TRBJ1-2; 8 nucleotides agree with TRBD1. Germline V CDR1 and CDR2: MNHNS, SASEGT. With 7 bases clipped from V and 4 bases from J, the junction kept 11 bases outside the gene matches. The CDR3 covers 15 residues. The CDR3 DNA reads TGTGCCAGCACCACCCGGGACAGGACCTTCTATGGCTACACCTTC. It encodes CASTTRDRTFYGYTF.

This clone has only a few counts. The rearrangement uses TRBV7-9 and TRBJ1-2; 10 nucleotides line up with TRBD1. Germline assignment: CDR1 SEHNR and CDR2 FQNEAQ (reference sequence). Unmatched junction bases numbered 6, after V lost 3 bases and J lost 5 bases. The CDR3 consists of 15 residues. This CDR3 reads CASSFPGQGIYGYTF. CDR3 in DNA: TGTGCCAGCAGCTTCCCGGGACAGGGGATATATGGCTACACCTTC. The variable domain in full, completed from reference TRBV7-9 and TRBJ1-2, reads DTGVSQNPRHKITKRGQNVTFRCDPISEHNRLYWYRQTLGQGPEFLTYFQNEAQLEKSRLLSDRFSAERPKGSFSTLEIQRTEQGDSAMYLCASSFPGQGIYGYTFGSGTRLTVV.

The chain links TRBV5-8 to TRBJ2-1, with a possible D match to TRBD2 (7 bases). The CDR3 is 15 residues long. The germline V gene has CDR1 SGHTS and CDR2 YDEGEE. V was cut by 0 bases and J by 3 bases, with 10 bases left in between. CDR3 in amino acids: CASSLEGGHYNEQFF. CDR3 DNA sequence: TGTGCCAGCAGCTTGGAGGGGGGGCACTACAATGAGCAGTTCTTC.

This chain uses TRBV7-9 with TRBJ2-7; D uncertain. In germline, CDR1 is SEHNR, CDR2 FQNEAQ (reference sequence). V shed 5 bases and J shed 0 bases, with 17 bases lying between them. The CDR3 is 16 amino acids. CDR3 DNA sequence: TGTGCCAGCAGCCCACCTCCGGGTGTAATCTCCTACGAGCAGTACGTC. Its translation: CASSPPPGVISYEQYV.

This chain joins TRBV27 and TRBJ1-4; 7 positions match TRBD1. This CDR3 comprises 14 residues. Germline lookup yields CDR1 MNHEY and CDR2 SMNVEV (reference sequence). The V gene end was trimmed by 5 bases and the J gene end by 8 bases; junction bases not matched to a gene: 8. The CDR3 sequence is CASSPQGVGEKLFF. As DNA, the CDR3 is TGTGCCAGCAGTCCGCAGGGGGTTGGAGAAAAACTGTTTTTT.

The chain couples TRBV29-1 to TRBJ1-2; D gene uncertain. V shed 2 bases and J shed 2 bases, with 15 bases lying between them. Germline assignment: CDR1 SQVTM and CDR2 ANQGSEA. The CDR3 length is 15 residues. The DNA for the CDR3 is TGCAGCGTTGAATATCCCCGGGAGGGCAACTATGGCTACACCTTC. Its protein is CSVEYPREGNYGYTF. Variable domain in full (rest from reference TRBV29-1 and TRBJ1-2): SAVISQKPSRDICQRGTSLTIQCQVDSQVTMMFWYRQQPGQSLTLIATANQGSEATYESGFVIDKFPISRPNLTFSTLTVSNMSPEDSSIYLCSVEYPREGNYGYTFGSGTRLTVV.

The chain combines TRBV11-2 with TRBJ1-1; no clear D. This CDR3 has 13 amino acids. Germline values: CDR1 SGHAT, CDR2 FQNNGV. V was shortened by 0 bases and J by 1 base, with 3 bases between the two germline ends. CDR3 sequence: CASSLDWNTEAFF. The CDR3 DNA reads TGTGCCAGCAGCTTAGACTGGAACACTGAAGCTTTCTTT.

This clone appeared a few times. The J gene is TRBJ1-2, the V gene TRBV10-3; no reliable D call. The CDR3 loop spans 11 amino acids. V was cut by 2 bases and J by 7 bases, with 5 bases left in between. Germline CDR1 ENHRY, CDR2 SYGVKD. In nucleotides, the CDR3 is TGTGCCATCAGTGAGCTAAGTGGCTACACCTTC. This gives the protein CAISELSGYTF.

The chain couples TRBV7-9 to TRBJ2-6; 11 positions match TRBD1. V lost 5 bases and J lost 2; bases outside the gene matches: 11. The germline V gene encodes CDR1 SEHNR and CDR2 FQNEAQ (reference sequence). The CDR3 spans 19 residues. The CDR3 DNA reads as TGTGCCAGCAGCGGCCCCGGGACAGGGGGGATGCCTGGGGCCAACGTCCTGACTTTC. Its translation is CASSGPGTGGMPGANVLTF.

The chain carries TRBV6-5 and TRBJ2-7; D is undetermined. CDR1 and CDR2 (germline): MNHEY, SVGAGI. V was shortened by 0 bases and J by 3 bases, with 15 bases between the two germline ends. This CDR3 is built from 16 residues. The chain's CDR3 is CASSYSGSMRGYEQYF. The CDR3 DNA reads TGTGCCAGCAGTTACTCTGGCTCGATGAGAGGCTACGAGCAGTACTTC.

The gene calls are TRBV12-5 and TRBJ2-7; no clear D gene. The germline V gene has CDR1 LGHNT and CDR2 FRNRAP. The CDR3 totals 11 residues. Trimming left V 6 bases short and J 3 bases short, with 6 bases between. The CDR3 nucleotides are TGTGCTAGTGGAACATACTACGAGCAGTACTTC. As protein: CASGTYYEQYF.

This clone was observed a handful of times. The chain links TRBV11-3 to TRBJ1-2, with D perhaps TRBD1 (5 bases). CDR1 SGHNT and CDR2 YENEEA come from the germline V gene. The CDR3 extends over 15 amino acids. With 4 bases removed from V and 0 bases from J, the gap between germline ends came to 12 bases. CDR3 DNA sequence: TGTGCCAGCAGCTCCGACAGACTGACTAACTATGGCTACACCTTC. It translates to CASSSDRLTNYGYTF. Based on the CDR3 plus reference TRBV11-3 and TRBJ1-2, the full variable domain is EAGVVQSPRYKIIEKKQPVAFWCNPISGHNTLYWYLQNLGQGPELLIRYENEEAVDDSQLPKDRFSAERLKGVDSTLKIQPAELGDSAVYLCASSSDRLTNYGYTFGSGTRLTVV.

V gene TRBV5-6 combines with J gene TRBJ2-7; the match to TRBD1 covers 12 bases. The germline CDR1 and CDR2 sequences are SGHDT and YYEEEE. The V gene end was trimmed by 4 bases and the J gene end by 0 bases; junction bases not matched to a gene: 11. This CDR3 contains 18 residues. For the CDR3, the DNA is TGTGCCAGCAGCCCCGGGACAGGGGGCCTTCAATTCTCCTACGAGCAGTACTTC. This translates into CASSPGTGGLQFSYEQYF. The full variable domain, rest sourced from reference TRBV5-6 and TRBJ2-7, is DAGVTQSPTHLIKTRGQQVTLRCSPKSGHDTVSWYQQALGQGPQFIFQYYEEEERQRGNFPDRFSGHQFPNYSSELNVNALLLGDSALYLCASSPGTGGLQFSYEQYFGPGTRLTVT.

This clone was found a few times. The V gene is TRBV5-4, the J gene TRBJ2-1, with D perhaps TRBD1 (5 bases). V lost 4 bases, J lost 8 bases, and 13 bases lay in between. The CDR3 loop spans 13 amino acids. Germline CDR1 is SGHNT and CDR2 is YYREEE (reference sequence). As DNA, the CDR3 is TGTGCCAGCAGCCCAGCAGGGTGGGATGAGCAGTTCTTC. Protein sequence: CASSPAGWDEQFF.

CDR3: CAWSEGVVGETQYF. As DNA, the CDR3 is TGTGCCTGGAGTGAGGGGGTGGTCGGGGAGACCCAGTACTTC. The rearrangement links TRBV30 to TRBJ2-5, with D perhaps TRBD1 (6 bases). Trimming stripped 1 base from V and 5 bases from J, with 14 bases between. This CDR3 is 14 amino acids long. CDR1 is GTSNPN and CDR2 is SVGIG in the germline V gene (reference sequence).

Comments on this clone: Different DNA sequences within this sample yield the same CDR3. V gene TRBV13 combines with J gene TRBJ2-2; D gene ambiguous. The V gene's germline CDR1 is PRHDT and CDR2 FYEKMQ (reference sequence). The length of the CDR3 is 15 residues. Between the trimmed V and J ends, which lost 7 bases and 5 bases, there was a span of 17 bases. The CDR3 loop is CASTQGYSPTGELFF. CDR3 bases: TGTGCCAGCACTCAAGGTTACAGCCCAACCGGGGAGCTGTTTTTT.